This T cell receptor beta chain was profiled in a study of blood T cell repertoires in COVID-19. Study information: Acute and convalescent COVID-19 samples came from the United States, Italy and Spain. From T cells, B-cell-depleted T cells, or PBMCs came the material, which was cDNA or gDNA.

Trimming pared 3 bases from V and 5 bases from J, leaving 8 bases between. The CDR3 loop spans 13 amino acids. Sequenced by immunoSEQ multiplex PCR; TCRdb stores in-frame clones only, minus some. Of approximately 300,000 clones detected, more than 85% appear once; the ten largest clones hold approximately 17%. Participant-given clinical history determined each cohort assignment. Recovered Cohort 3 donors showed two negative PCRs, clearance, or symptom resolution. The chain has TRBV12-3 or TRBV12-4 and TRBJ1-5, with D hard to call. The sequence came from a woman aged 30 to 39 who had recovered from COVID-19. The source material was PBMCs or T cells enriched from blood (not recorded which). The CDR3 DNA sequence: TGTGCCAGCAGTTTTCTCCGTCATCAGCCCCAGCATTTT. It codes for CASSFLRHQPQHF.